The rows below give T cell receptor delta chains drawn from one sample of a study of Vδ1+ human thymocytes. TCRdb made new clone calls on the multiplex PCR reads using CATT. The data contain 70,000 to 90,000 delta-chain clones, around 32% of them seen just once; the ten biggest clones take up about 0.24%. The sequencing sample was made of Vdelta1+ gamma-delta thymocytes from the thymus. The receptor set was obtained from a boy less than two years old who had congenital heart surgery. Each CDR3 is given with its conserved first and last residue. The order of the fields is V gene, D gene, J gene, clone size, CDR3 protein, CDR3 DNA. A D gene is named only where the DNA matches it firmly. A clone size is listed for some rows: how often the clone was seen (once, few, many), or a class if it is expanded.

>TRDV1|TRDD2|TRDJ1|NA
CALGEGALRPSWPHQPGQAHKLIF
TGTGCTCTTGGGGAAGGCGCCCTAAGGCCTTCCTGGCCTCACCAACCCGGGCAGGCCCATAAACTCATCTTT
>TRDV1|TRDD3|TRDJ1|NA
CALGELMPTTGDESTDKLIF
TGTGCTCTTGGGGAACTAATGCCTACCACTGGGGATGAGTCCACCGATAAACTCATCTTT
>TRDV1|TRDD3|TRDJ1|few
CALGLTQPFTGGYPYTDKLIF
TGTGCTCTTGGCCTTACACAGCCTTTTACTGGGGGATACCCGTACACCGATAAACTCATCTTT
>TRDV1|NA|TRDJ2|NA
CALGGQSGPAQLFF
TGTGCTCTTGGGGGGCAATCAGGGCCGGCACAACTCTTCTTT
>TRDV1|TRDD3|TRDJ1|few
CALGELMDGDTDKLIF
TGTGCTCTTGGGGAACTGATGGACGGGGATACGGATAAACTCATCTTT
>TRDV1|TRDD3|TRDJ1|NA
CALGEVCLQLGDPIGTDKLIF
TGTGCTCTTGGGGAAGTTTGCCTACAGCTGGGGGATCCCATCGGCACCGATAAACTCATCTTT
>TRDV1|NA|TRDJ1|few
CALGPKGAPTHRYTDKLIF
TGTGCTCTTGGCCCTAAAGGTGCCCCGACCCACCGTTACACCGATAAACTCATCTTT
>TRDV1|NA|TRDJ1|once
CALGEISRGPLHCDKLIF
TGTGCTCTTGGGGAAATTTCGCGTGGGCCCTTGCACTGCGATAAACTCATCTTT
>TRDV1|TRDD3|TRDJ2|once
CARGELDPYWGIPYLTAQLFF
TGTGCTCGTGGGGAACTCGACCCGTACTGGGGGATTCCTTATTTGACAGCACAACTCTTCTTT
>TRDV1|TRDD3|TRDJ1|NA
CALGEQPSTRYWGIRRYPYTDKLIF
TGTGCTCTTGGGGAACAGCCTTCTACGCGGTACTGGGGGATACGCCGATATCCGTACACCGATAAACTCATCTTT
>TRDV1|TRDD3|TRDJ1|NA
CALGGTLLGDTGRKLIF
TGTGCTCTTGGGGGGACATTACTGGGGGATACCGGGCGTAAACTCATCTTT
>TRDV1|TRDD3|TRDJ1|NA
CALGEDLPTSGGAWYTDKVIF
TGTGCTCTTGGGGAGGACCTTCCAACGTCTGGGGGAGCGTGGTACACCGATAAAGTCATCTTT
>TRDV2|TRDD3|TRDJ1|few
CACDTALLGEHTDKLIF
TGTGCCTGTGACACCGCTTTACTGGGGGAGCACACCGATAAACTCATCTTT
>TRDV1|NA|TRDJ1|NA
CALGDLFGRRLIF
TGTGCTCTTGGGGACCTATTCGGGCGGAGACTCATCTTT